One and the same sample provided the 23 T cell receptor beta chains below, sequenced in a study of cytomegalovirus exposure and HLA in healthy donors. Sequencing used immunoSEQ multiplex PCR; TCRdb keeps in-frame clones, though not all of them. The table records about 150,000 clones, about 89% of them present only once. Specimen: PBMCs. These receptors were collected from a man aged 18 to 29 in good health and CMV-seronegative.

The chain is built from TRBV18 and TRBJ1-1; possibly TRBD1 for D (5 bases). The germline gives CDR1 KGHSH, CDR2 LQKENI. This CDR3 comprises 15 residues. V lost 3 bases, J lost 0 bases, and 11 bases lay in between. CDR3 DNA sequence: TGTGCCAGCTCACCGGCAGGGAGGGTGAACACTGAAGCTTTCTTT. The encoded protein is CASSPAGRVNTEAFF.

V usage is TRBV6-4 and J usage is TRBJ1-2; D not certain. V was clipped by 3 bases and J by 8 bases, with 10 bases between them. The germline CDR1 and CDR2 sequences are MRHNA and SNTAGT. The length of the CDR3 is 12 residues. The CDR3 DNA sequence: TGTGCCAGCAGTGATCACAGCGGGGGCTACACCTTC. Protein sequence: CASSDHSGGYTF.

Only one count was recorded for this clone. The chain couples TRBV29-1 to TRBJ2-5; 8 bases fit TRBD2. V trimming: 6 bases; J trimming: 5 bases; junction bases outside the gene matches: 5. Per germline, CDR1 SQVTM and CDR2 ANQGSEA. CDR3 length: 12 amino acids. The CDR3 reads CSVGLAGETQYF. DNA for the CDR3: TGCAGCGTAGGACTAGCTGGCGAGACCCAGTACTTC.

The chain is built from TRBV29-1 and TRBJ2-3, with 12 nucleotides matching TRBD2. V lost 6 bases and J lost 4; bases outside the gene matches: 14. Germline V gene lookup returns CDR1 SQVTM and CDR2 ANQGSEA. The CDR3 covers 17 residues. CDR3 residues: CSVSGLAGAGFSDTQYF. CDR3 in DNA: TGCAGCGTCTCGGGACTAGCGGGCGCCGGGTTCTCAGATACGCAGTATTTT.

This clone is a singleton in its sample. This chain joins TRBV5-1 and TRBJ1-1; D may be TRBD1 (5 bases). Trimming cost V 1 base and J 4 bases, with 14 bases left between them. CDR1 is SGHRS, CDR2 YFSETQ, per germline. The CDR3 spans 15 residues. The CDR3 sequence is CASSLLGGTGTEAFF. The DNA for the CDR3 is TGCGCCAGCAGCTTGCTGGGGGGTACGGGCACTGAAGCTTTCTTT.

The CDR3 coding sequence is TGTGCCAGCAGCGGAGGGGACTGGGTCCCAGATACGCAGTATTTT. It specifies CASSGGDWVPDTQYF. This sequence joins TRBV7-2 and TRBJ2-3; D may be TRBD2 (6 bases). The length of the CDR3 is 15 residues. Germline V gives CDR1 SGHTA, CDR2 FQGNSA. The ends were cut back, 5 bases at V and 4 bases at J, with 16 bases in the middle.

This chain links TRBV28 with TRBJ1-5; weak D call: TRBD1 (5 bases). Germline V gene data show CDR1 as MDHEN and CDR2 as SYDVKM. Trimming removed 3 bases at V and 7 bases at J, with 13 bases between. The CDR3 sequence is 14 residues long. The CDR3 nucleotides read TGTGCCAGCAGTTTCCCCAGGGTGGGACAGCCCCAGCATTTT. It yields the protein CASSFPRVGQPQHF.

The V gene is TRBV19, the J gene TRBJ1-6; 8 bases are a match to TRBD1. CDR3 size: 16 residues. Trimming removed 9 bases from V and 0 bases from J; junction bases left unmatched: 7. Germline assignment: CDR1 LNHDA and CDR2 SQIVND (reference sequence). DNA for the CDR3: TGTGCCAGCAGCTACAGGGGGAGCTCCTATAATTCACCCCTCCACTTT. Translated, it gives CASSYRGSSYNSPLHF.

This chain connects TRBV6-5 to TRBJ1-2, with 7 bases matching TRBD1. CDR1 is MNHEY, CDR2 SVGAGI, per germline. This CDR3 has 15 residues. V shed 3 bases and J 5 bases; nucleotides not matched to a gene: 9. This CDR3 is CASSYSDREGYGYTF. CDR3 sequence (DNA): TGTGCCAGCAGTTATAGTGACAGGGAAGGGTATGGCTACACCTTC.

This clone was seen a handful of times. The V and J genes are TRBV1 and TRBJ2-7; the listed D gene, TRBD2, was not tested against the DNA. TRBV1 constitutes a pseudogene. The CDR3 totals 15 residues. Here the CDR3 reads CTSSQDHDSPYEQYV. CDR3 DNA sequence: TGCACCAGCAGCCAAGATCACGACTCCCCATACGAGCAGTACGTC.

V is TRBV19 and J is TRBJ1-2; no clear D. Per the germline V gene, CDR1 is LNHDA and CDR2 is SQIVND (reference sequence). CDR3 length: 14 residues. The ends were cut back, 4 bases at V and 3 bases at J, with 12 bases in the middle. CDR3 coding DNA: TGTGCCAGTAGTACGCAGACTCAGTACTATGGCTACACCTTC. This translates into CASSTQTQYYGYTF.

The chain links TRBV7-9 to TRBJ1-2, with a possible D match to TRBD1 (6 bases). The V gene's germline CDR1 is SEHNR and CDR2 FQNEAQ (reference sequence). The CDR3 spans 12 residues. With 3 bases removed from V and 6 bases from J, the gap between germline ends came to 8 bases. Written as DNA, the CDR3 is TGTGCCAGCAGCTTTTACAGGGATGGCTACACCTTC. Its protein product is CASSFYRDGYTF.

This chain uses TRBV9 with TRBJ2-2, with 14 positions matching TRBD2. J was trimmed by 0 bases and V by 4 bases; bases with no gene match: 2. The CDR3 length is 17 residues. Germline assignment: CDR1 SGDLS and CDR2 YYNGEE. CDR3 bases: TGTGCCAGCAGCCGGGGACTAGCGGGGGCGAACACCGGGGAGCTGTTTTTT. Protein: CASSRGLAGANTGELFF.

The chain recombines TRBV7-8 with TRBJ2-5; possibly TRBD2 for D (7 bases). This CDR3 has 17 residues. V lost 1 base and J 4 bases, leaving 19 bases between the germline ends. CDR1 and CDR2 from the germline V gene are SGHVS and FQNEAQ. The CDR3 spells CASSLGFSGGLRETQYF. The CDR3 DNA follows: TGTGCCAGCAGCTTAGGATTTTCCGGGGGGCTCCGAGAGACCCAGTACTTC.

This chain connects TRBV27 to TRBJ2-7, with a tentative D call TRBD2 (5 bases). V was pared by 4 bases and J by 9 bases, with 22 bases between. Germline V gene lookup returns CDR1 MNHEY and CDR2 SMNVEV (reference sequence). This CDR3 has 15 amino acids. CDR3 region: CASSSLPRDGRGQYF. The CDR3 coding sequence is TGTGCCAGCAGTTCCCTCCCCCGGGATGGCCGGGGGCAGTACTTC.

The rearrangement links TRBV18 to TRBJ1-3, with D perhaps matching TRBD1 (5 bases). Germline V lookup: CDR1 KGHSH, CDR2 LQKENI. The CDR3 runs 14 residues. V lost 9 bases, J lost 0 bases, and 12 bases lay in between. The CDR3 nucleotides are TGTGCCAGTCTCGACAGTCGCTCTGGAAACACCATATATTTT. This sequence encodes CASLDSRSGNTIYF.

V and J are TRBV7-2 and TRBJ2-7; 12 bases are shared with TRBD2. Germline trimming cut 1 base from V and 4 bases from J; bases unmatched to any gene: 2. The length of the CDR3 is 15 residues. Germline CDR1 is SGHTA and CDR2 is FQGNSA. DNA of the CDR3: TGTGCCAGCAGCTTAGGGACTAGCGGGATATACGAGCAGTACGTC. Its translation: CASSLGTSGIYEQYV.

The rearrangement uses TRBV25-1 and TRBJ2-7; a possible D gene is TRBD1 (5 bases). V was trimmed by 5 bases and J by 2 bases, leaving 10 bases between them. The CDR3 runs to 13 residues. Per germline, CDR1 MGHDK and CDR2 SYGVNS. The CDR3 DNA is TGTGCCAGCAGTAAGACAGCCACCTACGAGCAGTACTTC. This gives the protein CASSKTATYEQYF.

This clone appeared once. Other DNA variants within this sample encode the same CDR3. This chain uses TRBV27 with TRBJ1-6; possibly TRBD1 for D (6 bases). Germline V gene data show CDR1 as MNHEY and CDR2 as SMNVEV (reference sequence). The CDR3 covers 14 residues. The V gene lost 11 bases and the J gene lost 9 bases, with 20 bases spanning the gap. DNA of the CDR3: TGTGCCTCGCGGGGGCTAACGTATGGTTCACCCCTCCACTTT. Protein sequence: CASRGLTYGSPLHF.

This chain uses TRBV11-2 with TRBJ1-1; 9 bases are a match to TRBD1. J lost 1 base, V lost 1 base, and 1 base had no gene match. Germline-derived CDR1 and CDR2 are SGHAT and FQNNGV. CDR3 length: 15 residues. The DNA of the CDR3 is TGTGCCAGCAGCTTAGTGACAGGGGGGAACACTGAAGCTTTCTTT. This translates into CASSLVTGGNTEAFF.

The chain joins TRBV9 to TRBJ2-1; D gene uncertain. The CDR3 is 14 amino acids. V shed 2 bases and J shed 2 bases, with 8 bases lying between them. CDR1 SGDLS and CDR2 YYNGEE come from the germline V gene. The CDR3 bases are TGTGCCAGCAGCGTCAACTCCCCCTACAATGAGCAGTTCTTC. This codes for CASSVNSPYNEQFF. The full variable domain, completed using reference TRBV9 and TRBJ2-1, is DSGVTQTPKHLITATGQRVTLRCSPRSGDLSVYWYQQSLDQGLQFLIQYYNGEERAKGNILERFSAQQFPDLHSELNLSSLELGDSALYFCASSVNSPYNEQFFGPGTRLTVL.

The chain has TRBV6-5 and TRBJ2-4; TRBD1 agrees at 7 bases. V was clipped by 2 bases and J by 4 bases; unmatched bases: 8. Germline V lookup: CDR1 MNHEY, CDR2 SVGAGI. The CDR3 has 16 amino acids. The chain's CDR3 is CASSYQPGTAKNIQYF. The DNA of the CDR3 is TGTGCCAGCAGTTACCAACCCGGGACAGCTAAAAACATTCAGTACTTC.

V usage is TRBV6-6 and J usage is TRBJ2-7, with 7 bases that match TRBD1. Germline CDR1 is MNHNY and CDR2 is SVGAGI (reference sequence). The CDR3 is 13 amino acids. Germline trimming cut 7 bases from V and 2 bases from J; bases unmatched to any gene: 5. DNA for the CDR3: TGTGCCAGCAACCCGACAGGGACCTACGAGCAGTACTTC. Translation gives CASNPTGTYEQYF.